This T cell receptor beta chain was sequenced during a study of T cells in tuberculosis. Germline CDR1 and CDR2: SGHTA and FQGNSA. The CDR3 sequence is 13 residues long. Trimming stripped 1 base from V and 4 bases from J, with 8 bases between. Tuberculin skin test and IGRA determined adolescents' latent tuberculosis status at entry. Profiling relied on immunoSEQ multiplex PCR, and the TCRdb table lists in-frame clones only, not all of them. The sample lists 20,000 to 25,000 clones; about 97% were seen once. The TCR was taken from a donor between 5 and 29 years old with latent tuberculosis or without tuberculosis infection. The chain uses TRBV7-2 and TRBJ2-7; D might be TRBD1 (6 bases). The material sequenced was PBMCs. Here the CDR3 DNA reads TGTGCCAGCAGCTTAGTAGGGGGATACGAGCAGTACTTC. It translates to CASSLVGGYEQYF.